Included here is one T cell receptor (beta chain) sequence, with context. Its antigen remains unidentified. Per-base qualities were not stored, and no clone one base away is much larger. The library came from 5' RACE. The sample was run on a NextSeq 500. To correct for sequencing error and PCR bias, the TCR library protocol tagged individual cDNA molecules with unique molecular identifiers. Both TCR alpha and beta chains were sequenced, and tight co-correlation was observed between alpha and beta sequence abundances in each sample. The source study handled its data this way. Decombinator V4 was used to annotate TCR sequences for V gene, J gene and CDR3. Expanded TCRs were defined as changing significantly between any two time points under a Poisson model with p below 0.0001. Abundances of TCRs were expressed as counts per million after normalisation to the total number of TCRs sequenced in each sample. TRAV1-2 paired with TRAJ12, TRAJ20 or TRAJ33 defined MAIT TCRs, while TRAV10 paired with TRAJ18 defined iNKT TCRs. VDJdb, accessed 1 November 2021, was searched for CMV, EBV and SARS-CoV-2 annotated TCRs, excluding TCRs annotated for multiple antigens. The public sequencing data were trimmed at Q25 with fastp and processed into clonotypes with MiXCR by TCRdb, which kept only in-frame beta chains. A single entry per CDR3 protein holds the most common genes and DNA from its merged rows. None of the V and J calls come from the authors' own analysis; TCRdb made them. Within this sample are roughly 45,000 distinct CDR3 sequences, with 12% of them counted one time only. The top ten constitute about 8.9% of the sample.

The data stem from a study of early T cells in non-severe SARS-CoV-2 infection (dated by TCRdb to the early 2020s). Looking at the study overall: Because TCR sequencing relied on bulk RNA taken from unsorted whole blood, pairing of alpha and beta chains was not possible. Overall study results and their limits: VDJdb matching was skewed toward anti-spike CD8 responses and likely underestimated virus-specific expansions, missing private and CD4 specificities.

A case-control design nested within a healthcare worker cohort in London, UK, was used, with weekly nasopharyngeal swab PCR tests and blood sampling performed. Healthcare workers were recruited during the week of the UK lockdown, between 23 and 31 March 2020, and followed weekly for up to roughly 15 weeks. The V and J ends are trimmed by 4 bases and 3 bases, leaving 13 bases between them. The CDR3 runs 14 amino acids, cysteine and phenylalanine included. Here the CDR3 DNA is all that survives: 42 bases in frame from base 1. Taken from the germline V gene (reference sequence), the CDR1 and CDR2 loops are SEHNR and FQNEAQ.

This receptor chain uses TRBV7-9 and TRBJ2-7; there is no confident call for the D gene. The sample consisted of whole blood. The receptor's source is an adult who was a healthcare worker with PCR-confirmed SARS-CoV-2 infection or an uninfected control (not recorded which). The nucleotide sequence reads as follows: TGTGCCAGCAGCTCCGCGCGGACGGTCTACGAGCAGTACTTC. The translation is CASSSARTVYEQYF.